The present T cell receptor beta chain was sequenced within a study of beta chain features in type 1 diabetes. Study-level points and caveats: Shortening that was moderate but significant affected the TCRB CDR3s of Type 1 diabetes patients in all four CD4+ subsets. Type 1 diabetes patients showed fewer insertions and more deletions at VDJ junctions.

Averaging about 120 mL, one heparinised blood draw was given by each donor. TCRB transcripts that were expressed got sequenced, as all of the isolated RNA had been reverse transcribed. About 3.57 million reads per sample were averaged for naive, central memory and regulatory samples. The table came from immunoSEQ multiplex PCR; TCRdb's copy has only in-frame clones and leaves some out. The sample holds about 170,000 clones; 6% to 9% are singletons and the top ten take roughly 0.5%. Per the germline V gene, CDR1 is MNHEY and CDR2 is SMNVEV (reference sequence). This CDR3 is 14 amino acids long. Trimming pared 3 bases from V and 4 bases from J, leaving 12 bases between. Points on this clone: Antigen specificity is unknown.

The sample was central memory CD4+ T cells from blood. The receptor was isolated from a man between 18 and 35 years old with type 1 diabetes. V usage is TRBV27 and J usage is TRBJ1-2; D may be TRBD1 (6 bases). The CDR3: CASSLKGDTYGYTF. As DNA, the CDR3 is TGTGCCAGCAGTTTGAAAGGGGACACCTATGGCTACACCTTC.